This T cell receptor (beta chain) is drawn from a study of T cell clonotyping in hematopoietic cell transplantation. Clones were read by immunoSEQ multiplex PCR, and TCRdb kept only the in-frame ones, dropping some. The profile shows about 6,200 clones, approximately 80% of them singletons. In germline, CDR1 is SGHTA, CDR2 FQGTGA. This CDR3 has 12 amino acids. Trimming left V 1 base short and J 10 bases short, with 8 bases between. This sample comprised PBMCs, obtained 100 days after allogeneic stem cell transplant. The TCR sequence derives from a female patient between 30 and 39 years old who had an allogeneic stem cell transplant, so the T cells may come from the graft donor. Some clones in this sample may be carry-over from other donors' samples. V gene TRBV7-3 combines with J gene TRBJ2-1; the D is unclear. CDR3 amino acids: CASSLSLGEQFF. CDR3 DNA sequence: TGTGCCAGCAGCTTAAGTCTTGGAGAGCAGTTCTTC.